This T cell receptor beta chain comes out of a study of cytomegalovirus exposure and HLA in healthy donors. PCR was performed using 60 Vbeta and 13 Jbeta primers. Profiling relied on immunoSEQ multiplex PCR, and the TCRdb table lists in-frame clones only, not all of them. The table records about 120,000 clones, around 70% of them present only once. Germline V gene data show CDR1 as MNHEY and CDR2 as SMNVEV (reference sequence). The CDR3 has 14 amino acids. V lost 5 bases and J lost 8; bases outside the gene matches: 9. V is TRBV27 and J is TRBJ2-4; 7 nucleotides line up with TRBD2. Sequencing input: PBMCs. The source of this sequence is a middle-aged woman in good health and CMV-seropositive. CDR3 bases: TGTGCCAGCAGTATCTCCCCGGCGGGGGACATTCAGTACTTC. Translation gives CASSISPAGDIQYF.